These 20 T cell receptor beta chains came from one sample sequenced in a study of blood T cell repertoires in COVID-19. Method: immunoSEQ multiplex PCR; TCRdb's copy keeps in-frame clones and lacks some. This sample carries approximately 360,000 clones, 80% to 90% of them seen once, and the ten largest clones take about 1.9%. Material: PBMCs or T cells enriched from blood (not recorded which). The receptors shown here come from a man aged 35-49 years in a cohort exposed to, infected with or recovered from COVID-19 (not recorded which).

The chain combines TRBV6-5 with TRBJ1-5, with D possibly being TRBD1 (5 bases). Germline V gene sequence: CDR1 MNHEY, CDR2 SVGAGI. Trimming left V 6 bases short and J 5 bases short, with 11 bases between. This CDR3 is built from 13 residues. The CDR3 sequence: CASRMVQDQPQHF. In DNA, the CDR3 is TGTGCCAGCAGAATGGTACAGGATCAGCCCCAGCATTTT.

V gene TRBV5-1 combines with J gene TRBJ2-7, with TRBD1 matching over 7 bases. Trimming at V came to 5 bases and at J to 0 bases, leaving 2 bases not matched to a gene. Germline lookup yields CDR1 SGHRS and CDR2 YFSETQ. This CDR3 has 13 amino acids. The CDR3 spells CASRTGPSYEQYF. CDR3 DNA: TGCGCCAGCAGGACAGGGCCCTCCTACGAGCAGTACTTC.

Regarding this clone: At the DNA level, this CDR3 is encoded by other sequences in the same sample as well. V is TRBV2 and J is TRBJ1-1; D may be TRBD1 (5 bases). Germline CDR1 reads SNHLY; CDR2 reads FYNNEI. Between the trimmed V and J ends, which lost 4 bases and 1 base, there was a span of 7 bases. The CDR3 covers 13 residues. This CDR3 is CASSADRNTEAFF. CDR3 coding DNA: TGTGCCAGCAGTGCCGACAGGAACACTGAAGCTTTCTTT.

Here the CDR3 DNA reads TGCGCCAGCAGCTTAAACGGACAAGGGTCCTATGGCTACACCTTC. This encodes CASSLNGQGSYGYTF. This chain connects TRBV4-1 to TRBJ1-2; a possible D gene is TRBD1 (5 bases). The length of the CDR3 is 15 residues. CDR1 is MGHRA and CDR2 is YSYEKL in the germline V gene. V was pared by 5 bases and J by 4 bases, with 17 bases between.

The V and J genes are TRBV7-2 and TRBJ2-3; possible D gene TRBD2, 5 bases. Germline V gene sequence: CDR1 SGHTA, CDR2 FQGNSA. V was shortened by 2 bases and J by 9 bases, with 15 bases between the two germline ends. The length of the CDR3 is 14 residues. The CDR3 here is CASSLFEGAFTQYF. In DNA, the CDR3 is TGTGCCAGCAGCTTATTTGAGGGCGCCTTCACGCAGTATTTT. Looking up the rest from reference TRBV7-2 and TRBJ2-3 gives the full variable domain: GAGVSQSPSNKVTEKGKDVELRCDPISGHTALYWYRQSLGQGLEFLIYFQGNSAPDKSGLPSDRFSAERTGGSVSTLTIQRTQQEDSAVYLCASSLFEGAFTQYFGPGTRLTVL.

This chain connects TRBV7-8 to TRBJ1-1, with D uncertain. The CDR3 consists of 15 residues. Germline V CDR1 and CDR2: SGHVS, FQNEAQ. Trimming shortened V by 5 bases and J by 4 bases, and 17 bases separated the two germline ends. The CDR3 DNA is TGTGCCAGCAGCCTCGGCGTAGGCGAGGGCACTGAAGCTTTCTTT. This codes for CASSLGVGEGTEAFF.

This clone came up once. V and J are TRBV19 and TRBJ2-7; 15 positions agree with TRBD2. The germline V gene encodes CDR1 LNHDA and CDR2 SQIVND (reference sequence). The CDR3 length is 15 residues. V trimming: 4 bases; J trimming: 7 bases; junction bases outside the gene matches: 5. DNA for the CDR3: TGTGCCAGTAGTACCATGGGACTAGCGGGAGGTGAGCAGTACTTC. This gives the protein CASSTMGLAGGEQYF.

The V call is TRBV3-1 (or the pseudogene TRBV3-2), the J call TRBJ2-1; TRBD2 matches 8 bases. The CDR3 consists of 16 residues. Germline values: CDR1 LGHDT, CDR2 YNNKEL (reference sequence). The ends lost 1 base at V and 10 bases at J; junction bases unmatched: 12. CDR3 sequence reads: CASSQVVVSGMDEQFF. The CDR3 nucleotides are TGTGCCAGCAGCCAAGTAGTCGTTAGCGGGATGGACGAGCAGTTCTTC.

The chain employs TRBV30 and TRBJ1-1; the match to TRBD1 covers 7 bases. The CDR3 sequence is 14 residues long. Germline CDR1 is GTSNPN and CDR2 is SVGIG (reference sequence). The junction had 6 bases not matched to a gene; V was cut back by 0 bases and J by 5 bases. The CDR3 region has the DNA TGTGCCTGGAGTGTAAAGGACAGGAAGACTGAAGCTTTCTTT. The encoded protein is CAWSVKDRKTEAFF.

The chain couples TRBV28 to TRBJ2-1; 7 nucleotides match TRBD1. The CDR3 contains 13 residues. The trim removed 5 bases at V and 6 bases at J, leaving 4 bases unmatched. Germline CDR1 MDHEN, CDR2 SYDVKM. The DNA of the CDR3 is TGTGCCAGCAGTCGGGACAGTTTCAATGAGCAGTTCTTC. This translates into CASSRDSFNEQFF.

This chain connects TRBV29-1 to TRBJ2-1; TRBD2 is a possible D gene (6 bases). CDR3 size: 16 residues. Trimming pared 6 bases from V and 2 bases from J, leaving 20 bases between. The germline CDR1 and CDR2 sequences are SQVTM and ANQGSEA. CDR3 bases: TGCAGCGTCCCCTTCGCTTCTAGCGTTCCCTACAATGAGCAGTTCTTC. Its protein is CSVPFASSVPYNEQFF.

This clone was recorded only once. The sample carries other DNA sequences with the same CDR3. The V and J genes are TRBV30 and TRBJ1-3; no clear D gene. The CDR3 is 12 amino acids. Per germline, CDR1 GTSNPN and CDR2 SVGIG (reference sequence). Trimming shortened V by 4 bases and J by 0 bases, and 4 bases separated the two germline ends. The CDR3 DNA reads as TGTGCCTGGACCGTCTCTGGAAACACCATATATTTT. Protein product: CAWTVSGNTIYF.

V is TRBV5-1 and J is TRBJ1-1, with TRBD1 matching over 7 bases. The CDR3 runs 12 residues. V lost 2 bases to trimming and J lost 10 bases; unmatched junction nucleotides: 5. Germline V gene data show CDR1 as SGHRS and CDR2 as YFSETQ. This CDR3 reads CASSLERGRAFF. For the CDR3, the DNA is TGCGCCAGCAGCTTAGAAAGGGGGCGAGCTTTCTTT.

V gene TRBV19 combines with J gene TRBJ2-7, with D possibly being TRBD1 (5 bases). This CDR3 comprises 14 residues. In germline, CDR1 is LNHDA, CDR2 SQIVND (reference sequence). The V and J ends lost 9 bases and 3 bases respectively, with 18 bases between them. The CDR3 DNA reads TGTGCCAGAGAAATGGCCACAGGACGCTACGAGCAGTACTTC. Translation gives CAREMATGRYEQYF.

The chain carries TRBV27 and TRBJ2-7; 13 nucleotides agree with TRBD2. The germline V gene encodes CDR1 MNHEY and CDR2 SMNVEV (reference sequence). After removal of 6 bases from V and 4 bases from J, the junction contained 6 bases not matched to a gene. The CDR3 totals 15 residues. The CDR3 protein is CASRRLAGGLYEQYF. The DNA of the CDR3 is TGTGCCAGCAGAAGACTAGCGGGAGGCCTATACGAGCAGTACTTC.

The chain couples TRBV5-1 to TRBJ2-6, with 11 bases that match TRBD2. The CDR3 consists of 16 residues. J was trimmed by 4 bases and V by 7 bases; bases with no gene match: 7. Germline assignment: CDR1 SGHRS and CDR2 YFSETQ. The CDR3 is CASQTSGIRGANVLTF. The CDR3 bases are TGCGCCAGCCAGACTAGCGGGATTCGAGGGGCCAACGTCCTGACTTTC.

This clone was counted a single time. This sequence joins TRBV30 and TRBJ1-1, with TRBD1 identical over 9 bases. This CDR3 comprises 17 residues. Germline CDR1 and CDR2: GTSNPN and SVGIG (reference sequence). Unmatched junction bases numbered 12, after V lost 3 bases and J lost 1 base. Written as DNA, the CDR3 is TGTGCCTGGAGGGTAACAGGGGGCGGGCGATCGAACACTGAAGCTTTCTTT. Protein sequence: CAWRVTGGGRSNTEAFF.

J is TRBJ1-1 and V is TRBV25-1; D remains ambiguous. Germline CDR1 is MGHDK and CDR2 is SYGVNS. The ends were cut back, 4 bases at V and 10 bases at J, with 19 bases in the middle. The CDR3 is made up of 14 amino acids. CDR3 residues: CASSVGPGLSGAFF. In DNA, the CDR3 is TGTGCCAGCAGTGTTGGCCCGGGATTGAGTGGAGCTTTCTTT.

V usage is TRBV5-4 and J usage is TRBJ1-1; 7 bases agree with TRBD1. The CDR3 consists of 14 residues. V shed 6 bases and J 4 bases; nucleotides not matched to a gene: 9. CDR1 SGHNT and CDR2 YYREEE come from the germline V gene (reference sequence). In nucleotides, the CDR3 is TGTGCCAGCACGGGCAGGGGGTTGGGCACTGAAGCTTTCTTT. Translated: CASTGRGLGTEAFF. Based on the CDR3 plus reference TRBV5-4 and TRBJ1-1, the full variable domain is ETGVTQSPTHLIKTRGQQVTLRCSSQSGHNTVSWYQQALGQGPQFIFQYYREEENGRGNFPPRFSGLQFPNYSSELNVNALELDDSALYLCASTGRGLGTEAFFGQGTRLTVV.

This clone was observed a single time. This chain joins TRBV10-3 and TRBJ1-4, with a weak D call TRBD1 (6 bases). The CDR3 is 14 amino acids. The ends were cut back, 3 bases at V and 8 bases at J, with 13 bases in the middle. Germline values: CDR1 ENHRY, CDR2 SYGVKD. DNA of the CDR3: TGTGCCATCAGTGAAGGGGGGGGGATGGAAAAACTGTTTTTT. This translates into CAISEGGGMEKLFF.